This T cell receptor (beta chain) was recorded in a study of chemoradiotherapy in HPV16-positive cancers. Using immunoSEQ multiplex PCR, the repertoire was profiled, and TCRdb retains in-frame clones only, with some absent. The repertoire has tens of thousands of clones, around 87% of them found once; the top ten carry 2.1%. The germline V and J ends were trimmed by 7 bases and 4 bases, with 16 bases remaining between them. CDR1 and CDR2 (germline): SNHLY, FYNNEI. The CDR3 is made up of 14 amino acids. The TCR was taken from a human donor with HPV-associated anogenital cancer. The V gene is TRBV2, the J gene TRBJ2-5; D might be TRBD2 (5 bases). The specimen comprised blood, sampled from a patient who underwent chemoradiotherapy. The CDR3 loop reads CASNEARTLETQYF. CDR3 DNA: TGTGCCAGCAATGAGGCCAGGACTTTAGAGACCCAGTACTTC.